This is a list of T cell receptor beta chains from one sample in a study of OX40 agonist ivuxolimab in advanced cancers. The assay was immunoSEQ multiplex PCR, and TCRdb's table has in-frame clones only and misses some. The sample yields fewer than 80,000 clones, 85% seen once. The sample in question was CD4+ or CD8+ T cells sorted from blood, obtained in a trial of the OX40 agonist ivuxolimab. Receptors originate from an adult with an advanced solid tumor such as melanoma, head and neck, liver or kidney cancer. Each CDR3 is given with its conserved first and last residue. Each record gives: CDR3 protein, CDR3 DNA, V gene, D gene, clone size, J gene. The D gene is left open where the match is weak. Clone size, where shown, is once, few, many, or a class for clones that have expanded.

CDR3 protein: CASSLPWAGELFF; CDR3 DNA: TGTGCCAGCAGCCTCCCTTGGGCCGGGGAGCTGTTTTTT; V gene: TRBV5-6; D gene: -; clone size: few; J gene: TRBJ2-2
CDR3 protein: CASSPMGGRVTEAFF; CDR3 DNA: TGTGCCAGCAGTCCCATGGGGGGTCGTGTCACTGAAGCTTTCTTT; V gene: TRBV28; D gene: -; clone size: -; J gene: TRBJ1-1
CDR3 protein: CASSVGPLNTEAFF; CDR3 DNA: TGTGCCAGCAGTGTGGGACCGCTGAACACTGAAGCTTTCTTT; V gene: TRBV2; D gene: -; clone size: -; J gene: TRBJ1-1
CDR3 protein: CASSQVGTGENSPLHF; CDR3 DNA: TGCGCCAGCAGCCAAGTGGGAACAGGGGAAAATTCACCCCTCCACTTT; V gene: TRBV4-1; D gene: TRBD1; clone size: -; J gene: TRBJ1-6
CDR3 protein: CASVLGMNTEAFF; CDR3 DNA: TGTGCCAGCGTTCTGGGGATGAACACTGAAGCTTTCTTT; V gene: TRBV2; D gene: -; clone size: -; J gene: TRBJ1-1
CDR3 protein: CASSPGDRLNTEAFF; CDR3 DNA: TGTGCCAGCTCACCCGGGGACCGCTTGAACACTGAAGCTTTCTTT; V gene: TRBV18; D gene: -; clone size: -; J gene: TRBJ1-1
CDR3 protein: CASSPVGTTMNTEAFF; CDR3 DNA: TGTGCCAGCAGCCCCGTGGGGACTACTATGAACACTGAAGCTTTCTTT; V gene: TRBV7-2; D gene: -; clone size: -; J gene: TRBJ1-1
CDR3 protein: CASSLGLAGAGELFF; CDR3 DNA: TGTGCCAGCAGCTTAGGGCTAGCGGGGGCCGGGGAGCTGTTTTTT; V gene: TRBV11-2; D gene: TRBD2; clone size: -; J gene: TRBJ2-2
CDR3 protein: CASSLSAGGSGEQYF; CDR3 DNA: TGTGCCAGCAGCTTATCGGCGGGAGGATCCGGCGAGCAGTACTTC; V gene: TRBV7-9; D gene: TRBD2; clone size: -; J gene: TRBJ2-7
CDR3 protein: CASSNDRGAFF; CDR3 DNA: TGTGCCAGCAGCAACGACAGGGGCGCTTTCTTT; V gene: TRBV6-5; D gene: TRBD1; clone size: -; J gene: TRBJ1-1
CDR3 protein: CASTPRGNTDTQYF; CDR3 DNA: TGTGCCAGCACCCCCCGCGGAAACACAGATACGCAGTATTTT; V gene: TRBV5-5; D gene: -; clone size: -; J gene: TRBJ2-3
CDR3 protein: CASSLRTSGAREQFF; CDR3 DNA: TGTGCCAGCAGCCTCAGGACTAGCGGGGCGCGGGAGCAGTTCTTC; V gene: TRBV7-2; D gene: TRBD2; clone size: -; J gene: TRBJ2-1
CDR3 protein: CASSFGQGAQNYGYTF; CDR3 DNA: TGTGCCAGCAGCTTCGGACAGGGGGCACAAAACTATGGCTACACCTTC; V gene: TRBV14; D gene: TRBD1; clone size: -; J gene: TRBJ1-2
CDR3 protein: CASSPAGPNQPQHF; CDR3 DNA: TGTGCCAGCTCACCCGCTGGCCCCAATCAGCCCCAGCATTTT; V gene: TRBV18; D gene: -; clone size: -; J gene: TRBJ1-5
CDR3 protein: CASSERDLSNQPQHF; CDR3 DNA: TGTGCCAGCAGTGAACGGGACCTTAGCAATCAGCCCCAGCATTTT; V gene: TRBV2; D gene: -; clone size: -; J gene: TRBJ1-5
CDR3 protein: CASSGGQGAAYGYTF; CDR3 DNA: TGTGCCAGCAGTGGAGGACAGGGGGCGGCCTATGGCTACACCTTC; V gene: TRBV6-5; D gene: TRBD1; clone size: -; J gene: TRBJ1-2
CDR3 protein: CASSYDWSTDTQYF; CDR3 DNA: TGTGCCAGCAGTTACGACTGGAGCACAGATACGCAGTATTTT; V gene: TRBV6-5; D gene: -; clone size: -; J gene: TRBJ2-3
CDR3 protein: CASSFPRRGHGYTF; CDR3 DNA: TGTGCCAGCAGCTTCCCCCGAAGGGGCCATGGCTACACCTTC; V gene: TRBV5-8; D gene: -; clone size: once; J gene: TRBJ1-2
CDR3 protein: CASSQVNRGSGGYTF; CDR3 DNA: TGTGCCAGCAGCCAAGTAAACAGGGGAAGCGGTGGCTACACCTTC; V gene: TRBV4-2; D gene: TRBD1; clone size: few; J gene: TRBJ1-2
CDR3 protein: CASRSNMTSGSDANTQYF; CDR3 DNA: TGTGCAAGTCGCTCCAACATGACTAGCGGGAGCGACGCAAATACGCAGTATTTT; V gene: TRBV12-2; D gene: -; clone size: -; J gene: TRBJ2-3
CDR3 protein: CASSLRQAINTEAFF; CDR3 DNA: TGTGCCAGCAGCCTTCGACAGGCCATAAACACTGAAGCTTTCTTT; V gene: TRBV5-5; D gene: -; clone size: -; J gene: TRBJ1-1
CDR3 protein: CASSFLGPETQYF; CDR3 DNA: TGTGCCAGCAGCTTTTTAGGTCCCGAGACCCAGTACTTC; V gene: TRBV7-9; D gene: -; clone size: -; J gene: TRBJ2-5
CDR3 protein: CSASRGGSYTF; CDR3 DNA: TGCAGTGCTAGTAGGGGGGGCAGCTACACCTTC; V gene: TRBV20-1; D gene: -; clone size: -; J gene: TRBJ1-2
CDR3 protein: CASRSYRSLGIGYTF; CDR3 DNA: TGTGCCAGCAGGAGTTACAGGAGCCTAGGTATCGGCTACACCTTC; V gene: TRBV9; D gene: -; clone size: -; J gene: TRBJ1-2